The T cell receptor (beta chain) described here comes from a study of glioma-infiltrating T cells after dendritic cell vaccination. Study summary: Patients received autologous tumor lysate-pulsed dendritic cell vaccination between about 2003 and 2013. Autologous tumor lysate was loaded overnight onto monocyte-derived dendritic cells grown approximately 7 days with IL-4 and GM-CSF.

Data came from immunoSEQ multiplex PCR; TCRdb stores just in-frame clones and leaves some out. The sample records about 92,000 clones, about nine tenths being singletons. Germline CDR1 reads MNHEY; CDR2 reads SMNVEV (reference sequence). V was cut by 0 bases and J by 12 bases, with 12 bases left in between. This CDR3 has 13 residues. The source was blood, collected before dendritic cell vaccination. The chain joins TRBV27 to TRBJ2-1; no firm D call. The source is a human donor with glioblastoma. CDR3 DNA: TGTGCCAGCAGTTTATCGCCCAGTATTGCGCAGTTCTTC. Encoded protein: CASSLSPSIAQFF.